This passage covers 29 T cell receptor beta chains from one sample sequenced in a study of blood T cells in healthy people across ages. With a J-beta primer mix and a sample-barcoded 5' primer, a second PCR ran roughly 6 to 11 cycles. TCRdb re-called the 5' RACE reads with MiXCR, one entry per CDR3 protein. The table lists hundreds of thousands of distinct CDR3 sequences, roughly 40% of them singletons. Sequencing was done on a sample of blood. Receptor source: a man between 18 and 29 years old in good health.

The chain has TRBV7-2 and TRBJ1-5; tentative D call: TRBD1 (6 bases). CDR3 length equals 17 residues. The ends were cut back, 2 bases at V and 6 bases at J, with 20 bases in the middle. Germline V gene sequence: CDR1 SGHTA, CDR2 FQGNSA. The CDR3 reads CASSLIGRGGEGQPQHF. CDR3 coding DNA: TGTGCCAGCAGCTTAATAGGCAGGGGAGGCGAGGGTCAGCCCCAGCATTTT.

In the case of this clonotype: One end of the junction is discordant with germline, which a read error may explain. CDR3 nucleotide sequence: TGTGCCGCCAGCAGAGATCGGGGGAATCAGCCCCAGCATTTT. This encodes CAASRDRGNQPQHF. The V and J genes are TRBV15 and TRBJ1-5; a weak D match, TRBD1 (5 bases). This CDR3 has 14 amino acids. Germline V gene sequence: CDR1 LNHNV, CDR2 YYDKDF (reference sequence).

Details on this clonotype: A much larger clone differs by one base, so this may be a read error. This chain connects TRBV12-3 or TRBV12-4 to TRBJ1-2; no firm D call. The CDR3 has 11 amino acids. The CDR3 sequence is CASSFRDGHTF. CDR3 bases: TGTGCCAGCAGTTTCCGAGATGGCCACACCTTC.

The chain combines TRBV12-3 or TRBV12-4 with TRBJ1-5, with D maybe TRBD1 (5 bases). The CDR3 has 18 amino acids. V was clipped by 1 base and J by 0 bases, with 16 bases between them. CDR3: CASSLGSSQGYSNQPQHF. CDR3 DNA: TGTGCCAGCAGTTTAGGTTCCTCTCAGGGATATAGCAATCAGCCCCAGCATTTT.

The chain links TRBV29-1 to TRBJ1-2, with 10 bases that match TRBD1. This CDR3 has 15 residues. Germline lookup yields CDR1 SQVTM and CDR2 ANQGSEA. V lost 5 bases, J lost 5 bases, and 11 bases stayed unmatched. The CDR3 region is CSVQWGTGALYGYTF. The CDR3 DNA is TGCAGCGTTCAGTGGGGGACAGGGGCCTTGTATGGCTACACCTTC. Supplemented by reference TRBV29-1 and TRBJ1-2, the full variable domain reads SAVISQKPSRDICQRGTSLTIQCQVDSQVTMMFWYRQQPGQSLTLIATANQGSEATYESGFVIDKFPISRPNLTFSTLTVSNMSPEDSSIYLCSVQWGTGALYGYTFGSGTRLTVV.

This clonotype was counted only a few times. The rearrangement joins TRBV7-2 to TRBJ2-5; D is unresolved. The CDR3 sequence is 16 residues long. From germline, CDR1 is SGHTA and CDR2 FQGNSA. V was cut by 0 bases and J by 1 base, with 12 bases left in between. CDR3 bases: TGTGCCAGCAGCTTAGCGCAGGCAGGTGGCCAAGAGACCCAGTACTTC. This codes for CASSLAQAGGQETQYF.

The chain is built from TRBV10-3 and TRBJ1-5; possible D gene TRBD1, 5 bases. Germline V lookup: CDR1 ENHRY, CDR2 SYGVKD. The CDR3 has 13 amino acids. Trimming shortened V by 5 bases and J by 6 bases, and 11 bases separated the two germline ends. CDR3 sequence: CAISQGERQPQHF. As DNA, the CDR3 is TGTGCCATCAGTCAGGGTGAGCGTCAGCCCCAGCATTTT.

V usage is TRBV7-2 and J usage is TRBJ2-5; 11 bases fit TRBD1. This CDR3 is built from 17 residues. Trimming cost V 0 bases and J 11 bases; bases outside gene matches: 14. Germline values: CDR1 SGHTA, CDR2 FQGNSA. The CDR3 DNA reads as TGTGCCAGCAGCTTAGCCGGGACAGGGGGTATCTACAATGAGCAGTACTTC. Its protein is CASSLAGTGGIYNEQYF.

The chain joins TRBV20-1 to TRBJ2-1; D may be TRBD1 or TRBD2 (6 bases each). Germline V gene lookup returns CDR1 DFQATT and CDR2 SNEGSKA (reference sequence). The CDR3 extends over 15 amino acids. V shed 0 bases and J shed 10 bases, with 19 bases lying between them. This CDR3 is CSARDREGRRGEQFF. In DNA form, the CDR3 reads TGCAGTGCTAGAGATCGTGAGGGGAGGAGGGGGGAGCAGTTCTTC.

This clonotype was counted only a few times. This chain links TRBV20-1 with TRBJ2-5; unclear D gene. The ends were cut back, 2 bases at V and 0 bases at J, with 10 bases in the middle. From germline, CDR1 is DFQATT and CDR2 SNEGSKA (reference sequence). The CDR3 is 14 amino acids. The CDR3: CSARSAHNQETQYF. CDR3 in DNA: TGCAGTGCTAGATCCGCACACAACCAAGAGACCCAGTACTTC.

The V call is TRBV29-1, the J call TRBJ2-4, with D unclear. The ends were cut back, 3 bases at V and 0 bases at J, with 12 bases in the middle. Looked up from germline, CDR1 is SQVTM and CDR2 is ANQGSEA. The CDR3 consists of 15 residues. The CDR3 DNA reads TGCAGCGTTGATTGGACCGAGCTAGCCAAAAACATTCAGTACTTC. Protein product: CSVDWTELAKNIQYF.

The chain uses TRBV12-3 or TRBV12-4 and TRBJ2-7; D might be TRBD2 (5 bases). This CDR3 is 11 amino acids long. Trimming removed 8 bases at V and 7 bases at J, with 12 bases between. The CDR3 loop reads CASGGVVEQYF. The CDR3 DNA reads TGTGCCAGCGGAGGCGTGGTTGAGCAGTACTTC.

This sequence joins TRBV9 and TRBJ2-5; 11 bases line up with TRBD2. The length of the CDR3 is 17 residues. The V segment lost 0 bases and the J segment 11 bases; nucleotides outside the gene matches: 15. Germline V CDR1 and CDR2: SGDLS, YYNGEE. The CDR3 DNA is TGTGCCAGCAGCGTAGTAGACCTAGCGGGGGGATACAATGAGCAGTACTTC. Its translation is CASSVVDLAGGYNEQYF.

The J gene is TRBJ1-2, the V gene TRBV12-3 or TRBV12-4; the match to TRBD1 covers 10 bases. This CDR3 has 16 residues. The junction had 13 bases not matched to a gene; V was cut back by 6 bases and J by 6 bases. DNA for the CDR3: TGTGCCAGCAGCCCCCCCCCGGGACAGGGGAAGGATGGCTACACCTTC. This encodes CASSPPPGQGKDGYTF.

This clonotype was seen ten or more times. The chain uses TRBV5-1 and TRBJ2-3; perhaps TRBD2 as D (6 bases). The CDR3 extends over 17 amino acids. Germline CDR1 reads SGHRS; CDR2 reads YFSETQ. V dropped 1 base and J dropped 6 bases, with 21 bases sitting between them. CDR3 in DNA: TGCGCCAGCAGCTTGTCTTTCACGGAGGGGAACTACGATACGCAGTATTTT. It is translated as CASSLSFTEGNYDTQYF.

This clonotype was counted only a few times. The J gene is TRBJ2-7, the V gene TRBV12-3 or TRBV12-4, with 7 bases fitting TRBD1. V was pared by 3 bases and J by 12 bases, with 14 bases of the junction left unmatched. The CDR3 has 14 amino acids. The CDR3 here is CASSFEGQAGGLYF. In nucleotides, the CDR3 is TGTGCCAGCAGTTTTGAAGGACAGGCCGGTGGTCTGTACTTC.

Worth noting for this clonotype: The germline gene is not matched at one end of the junction; a read error may be the cause. This chain links TRBV7-2 with TRBJ2-7; no definite D call. The germline gives CDR1 SGHTA, CDR2 FQGNSA. The CDR3 is 12 residues long. The CDR3 DNA is TGTGCCAACAGCTTACACACCTACGAGCAGTACTTC. This sequence encodes CANSLHTYEQYF.

There are a few counts of this clonotype. The chain combines TRBV12-3 or TRBV12-4 with TRBJ1-2, with TRBD1 as a possible D gene (6 bases). The CDR3 contains 11 residues. The V and J ends lost 3 bases and 9 bases respectively, with 8 bases between them. The CDR3 region has the DNA TGTGCCAGCAGTTTTGGACAGAGCTACACCTTC. Translating it yields CASSFGQSYTF.

This clonotype was detected only a few times. The gene calls are TRBV6-6 and TRBJ2-5; no firm D call. Germline assignment: CDR1 MNHNY and CDR2 SVGAGI (reference sequence). The CDR3 contains 13 residues. Trimming took 5 bases from V and 11 from J, leaving 18 bases between them. CDR3 loop: CASSRRGRNEQYF. In nucleotides, the CDR3 is TGTGCCAGCAGTCGACGAGGACGAAATGAGCAGTACTTC.

This clonotype was counted a few times. V is TRBV6-2 or TRBV6-3 and J is TRBJ1-1; 7 bases fit TRBD1. Germline CDR1 and CDR2: MNHEY and SVGEGT. The J segment lost 3 bases and the V segment lost 2 bases, leaving 6 bases of the junction unmatched. The CDR3 loop spans 15 amino acids. The CDR3 DNA reads TGTGCCAGCAGTTACCCCCAGCAGGGGGACACTGAAGCTTTCTTT. Translation gives CASSYPQQGDTEAFF.

This sequence joins TRBV12-3 or TRBV12-4 and TRBJ2-7, with 7 bases lining up with TRBD2. J lost 2 bases, V lost 4 bases, and 5 bases had no gene match. CDR3 length: 14 residues. The CDR3 nucleotides are TGTGCCAGCAGTTGGAACGGGAGGACCTACGAGCAGTACTTC. Protein product: CASSWNGRTYEQYF.

This clonotype was seen many times. This chain connects TRBV10-3 to TRBJ2-6; D is uncertain. The germline V gene has CDR1 ENHRY and CDR2 SYGVKD. V shed 7 bases and J shed 0 bases, with 7 bases lying between them. This CDR3 has 14 residues. CDR3 bases: TGTGCCATCACGGCCGACTCTGGGGCCAACGTCCTGACTTTC. As protein: CAITADSGANVLTF.

This clonotype came up many times. J is TRBJ2-5 and V is TRBV5-1, with D perhaps matching TRBD1 (5 bases). V lost 2 bases and J 1 base, leaving 9 bases between the germline ends. Germline-derived CDR1 and CDR2 are SGHRS and YFSETQ. The CDR3 is made up of 14 amino acids. The CDR3 DNA reads as TGCGCCAGCAGCTTCTACAGGCGCCAAGAGACCCAGTACTTC. Amino acid sequence: CASSFYRRQETQYF.

This clonotype was observed many times. Mismatch with germline at one junction end may stem from a read error. The chain combines TRBV5-1 with TRBJ2-1; D may be TRBD2 (5 bases). CDR3 size: 14 residues. Germline loops: CDR1 SGHRS, CDR2 YFSETQ. CDR3 sequence: CASSLASSYNEQFF. CDR3 nucleotide sequence: TGTGCCAGCAGTTTAGCGTCCTCCTACAATGAGCAGTTCTTC.

This clonotype was counted only a few times. The rearrangement links TRBV5-6 to TRBJ2-7; the D gene is possibly TRBD1 (5 bases). The CDR3 spans 15 residues. V was shortened by 1 base and J by 5 bases, with 16 bases between the two germline ends. The germline gives CDR1 SGHDT, CDR2 YYEEEE. This CDR3 is CASSLTGLRWDEQYF. The CDR3 DNA reads TGTGCCAGCAGCTTGACAGGCCTCCGCTGGGACGAGCAGTACTTC.

The chain combines TRBV2 with TRBJ2-1, with D unresolved. The assigned J gene may be wrong: the sequence end matches TRBJ2-7 better. The CDR3 loop spans 14 amino acids. In germline, CDR1 is SNHLY, CDR2 FYNNEI. Here the CDR3 reads CASSEARSYNEQYF. The DNA for the CDR3 is TGTGCCAGCAGTGAAGCGCGCTCCTACAATGAGCAGTACTTC.

This clonotype showed up just a few times. This chain joins TRBV7-2 and TRBJ2-1; 9 nucleotides match TRBD2. The CDR3 loop spans 16 amino acids. Germline CDR1 and CDR2: SGHTA and FQGNSA. V dropped 1 base and J dropped 9; count of bases not matched to a gene: 10. The DNA of the CDR3 is TGTGCCAGCAGCTTAGTAGGGTTAGCGGGGGTTGCTGAGCAGTTCTTC. Residues: CASSLVGLAGVAEQFF.

This clonotype was detected once. The CDR3 is CSARAADFQETQYF. DNA for the CDR3: TGCAGTGCTAGAGCCGCGGATTTTCAAGAGACCCAGTACTTC. This sequence joins TRBV20-1 and TRBJ2-5; no reliable D call. Germline CDR1 reads DFQATT; CDR2 reads SNEGSKA (reference sequence). The CDR3 extends over 14 amino acids. V dropped 1 base and J dropped 2 bases, with 11 bases sitting between them.

The chain combines TRBV28 with TRBJ1-6; 9 nucleotides align to TRBD1. Losses at the gene ends were 7 bases for V and 0 bases for J; bases not matched to a gene: 10. From germline, CDR1 is MDHEN and CDR2 SYDVKM. The CDR3 length is 18 residues. This CDR3 is CASTPLGQGSSYNSPLHF. The CDR3 DNA is TGTGCCAGCACTCCCTTGGGACAGGGAAGCTCCTATAATTCACCCCTCCACTTT.